This T cell receptor beta chain appears in the sequencing data of a study of blood T cell repertoires in COVID-19. Study in general: Whether acute or convalescent, the COVID-19 samples came from the United States, Italy and Spain. T cells, B-cell-depleted T cells, or PBMCs supplied cDNA or gDNA.

Authors' analysis steps: Researchers report that nucleated cell counts were estimated from reference gene primer amplification. Produced via immunoSEQ multiplex PCR; TCRdb's table is partial and in-frame only. The V and J calls and clone size were taken over from that table, and D and trimming were inferred from the DNA. The sample records 200,000 to 300,000 clones, more than 75% being singletons. With 5 bases clipped from V and 4 bases from J, the junction kept 10 bases outside the gene matches. The germline gives CDR1 SEHNR, CDR2 FQNEAQ (reference sequence). The CDR3 length is 15 residues. The sequencing input was peripheral blood. The J gene is TRBJ2-5, the V gene TRBV7-9, with 7 bases fitting TRBD2. This TCR derives from a middle-aged woman who had recovered from COVID-19. The CDR3 bases are TGTGCCAGCAGCGACAGCGGGACGAGGTCAGAGACCCAGTACTTC. This encodes CASSDSGTRSETQYF.